The 30 T cell receptor beta chains below all came from one sample that was sequenced in a study of Ad26.COV2.S vaccination and SARS-CoV-2 variants. Treatment specified: some 19 received Ad26.COV2.S at low or high dose, single or two shots; a few received placebo; per-sample allocation not given. Specimen acquisition occurred on day 63 following the initial vaccine or placebo injection. The data were produced by immunoSEQ multiplex PCR, yet TCRdb's version contains in-frame clones alone and is incomplete. The table shows about 480,000 clones, with about 83% occurring only once. The sequencing here drew on peripheral blood, taken in a trial of Ad26.COV2.S vaccine versus placebo. The origin of the receptors is a person aged 18-65 years who received the Ad26.COV2.S COVID-19 vaccine or a placebo.

The rearrangement joins TRBV10-3 to TRBJ2-2; TRBD2 matches at 7 bases. In germline, CDR1 is ENHRY, CDR2 SYGVKD. The V segment lost 2 bases and the J segment 6 bases; nucleotides outside the gene matches: 18. CDR3 length equals 19 residues. The CDR3 spells CAISEIVASSGHRAGELFF. CDR3 sequence (DNA): TGTGCCATCAGTGAGATAGTAGCATCTAGCGGCCATAGGGCCGGGGAGCTGTTTTTT.

V and J are TRBV7-9 and TRBJ1-6; 8 bases line up with TRBD1. The CDR3 contains 14 residues. V was clipped by 1 base and J by 8 bases; unmatched bases: 1. Germline CDR1 is SEHNR and CDR2 is FQNEAQ (reference sequence). CDR3 in amino acids: CASSLGQGYSPLHF. Here the CDR3 DNA reads TGTGCCAGCAGCTTAGGACAGGGGTATTCACCCCTCCACTTT.

The chain carries TRBV5-6 and TRBJ2-2; D remains unclear. CDR1 and CDR2 from the germline V gene are SGHDT and YYEEEE. Between the trimmed V and J ends, which lost 4 bases and 8 bases, there was a span of 6 bases. The CDR3 runs to 11 residues. CDR3 in DNA: TGTGCCAGCAGCCGTTCAGGGGAGCTGTTTTTT. This translates into CASSRSGELFF. Based on the CDR3 plus reference TRBV5-6 and TRBJ2-2, the full variable domain is DAGVTQSPTHLIKTRGQQVTLRCSPKSGHDTVSWYQQALGQGPQFIFQYYEEEERQRGNFPDRFSGHQFPNYSSELNVNALLLGDSALYLCASSRSGELFFGEGSRLTVL.

The chain combines TRBV12-3 or TRBV12-4 with TRBJ1-2; D unresolved. Trimming removed 3 bases at V and 2 bases at J, with 4 bases between. This CDR3 spans 12 amino acids. Here the CDR3 DNA reads TGTGCCAGCAGTTTTTCCAACTATGGCTACACCTTC. It translates to CASSFSNYGYTF.

The chain links TRBV3-1 (or the pseudogene TRBV3-2) to TRBJ2-1; 11 bases fit TRBD2. Germline V lookup: CDR1 LGHDT, CDR2 YNNKEL (reference sequence). V shed 4 bases and J 8 bases; nucleotides not matched to a gene: 7. The CDR3 sequence is 15 residues long. The CDR3 is CASSRDLAGGYEQFF. CDR3 coding DNA: TGTGCCAGCAGCCGTGATCTAGCGGGAGGATATGAGCAGTTCTTC.

V usage is TRBV7-2 and J usage is TRBJ2-1, with 10 bases identical to TRBD2. V gave up 0 bases and J gave up 0 bases; unmatched junction bases: 2. CDR1 and CDR2 from the germline V gene are SGHTA and FQGNSA. The CDR3 is 17 residues long. The CDR3 DNA follows: TGTGCCAGCAGCTTAGCGGCTAGCGGGAGCTCCTACAATGAGCAGTTCTTC. Protein sequence: CASSLAASGSSYNEQFF.

This clone is a singleton in its sample. CDR3 sequence (DNA): TGTGCCAGCAGCCAAGTATTACCTCTAGGGTTCGACAATGAGCAGTTCTTC. It yields the protein CASSQVLPLGFDNEQFF. J is TRBJ2-1 and V is TRBV3-1 (or the pseudogene TRBV3-2); no reliable D call. The CDR3 runs 17 residues. The germline V gene has CDR1 LGHDT and CDR2 YNNKEL (reference sequence). The V gene lost 1 base and the J gene lost 5 bases, with 18 bases spanning the gap.

The chain couples TRBV3-1 (or the pseudogene TRBV3-2) to TRBJ1-2; D is unresolved. Germline V gene lookup returns CDR1 LGHDT and CDR2 YNNKEL (reference sequence). This CDR3 has 15 residues. Trimming took 4 bases from V and 4 from J, leaving 16 bases between them. This CDR3 is CASSRLDGYLYGYTF. The CDR3 nucleotides read TGTGCCAGCAGCCGTCTGGACGGATACCTCTATGGCTACACCTTC.

The chain's CDR3 is CASTPGTLNQPQHF. CDR3 sequence (DNA): TGTGCCAGCACCCCCGGGACACTTAATCAGCCCCAGCATTTT. This rearrangement joins TRBV9 to TRBJ1-5; the D gene is possibly TRBD1 (6 bases). The CDR3 covers 14 residues. Trimming took off 6 bases at V and 4 bases at J, with 14 bases between the two ends. CDR1 and CDR2 from the germline V gene are SGDLS and YYNGEE.

This sequence joins TRBV6-6 and TRBJ1-4; D remains ambiguous. Germline V gives CDR1 MNHNY, CDR2 SVGAGI (reference sequence). The CDR3 is 15 amino acids. The V and J ends lost 6 bases and 5 bases respectively, with 16 bases between them. CDR3 amino acids: CASRRDLTVNEKLFF. Here the CDR3 DNA reads TGTGCCAGCAGAAGGGATTTGACGGTGAATGAAAAACTGTTTTTT.

V gene TRBV6-5 combines with J gene TRBJ1-6; possibly TRBD1 for D (6 bases). The CDR3 runs 16 residues. Trimming took 4 bases from V and 10 from J, leaving 20 bases between them. Germline V gene lookup returns CDR1 MNHEY and CDR2 SVGAGI. As DNA, the CDR3 is TGTGCCAGCAGTTTGCCTCAGGGGACAACGGGGTCACCCCTCCACTTT. It translates to CASSLPQGTTGSPLHF.

The rearrangement uses TRBV11-2 and TRBJ2-1; 11 bases agree with TRBD2. After removal of 6 bases from V and 5 bases from J, the junction contained 9 bases not matched to a gene. In germline, CDR1 is SGHAT, CDR2 FQNNGV. This CDR3 contains 16 residues. The CDR3 DNA sequence: TGTGCCAGCAGGGATACTAGCGGGGGTAAGAACAATGAGCAGTTCTTC. It specifies CASRDTSGGKNNEQFF.

The chain has TRBV4-1 and TRBJ2-7; D gene ambiguous. This CDR3 has 14 residues. V lost 1 base and J lost 5, with 12 bases in between. The germline V gene encodes CDR1 MGHRA and CDR2 YSYEKL. The chain's CDR3 is CASSQVLTTDEQYF. CDR3 sequence (DNA): TGCGCCAGCAGCCAAGTACTAACTACCGACGAGCAGTACTTC.

Regarding this clone: At one of its ends the junction is not consistent with the germline gene, which may arise from a read error. The V gene is TRBV2, the J gene TRBJ2-7, with 9 nucleotides matching TRBD1. Germline CDR1 is SNHLY and CDR2 is FYNNEI. The CDR3 is 16 amino acids. For the CDR3, the DNA is TGTGCCAGCAATGAAGTTTCGGGACAGGGTCACAGGGAGCAGTACTTC. Its translation: CASNEVSGQGHREQYF.

The chain recombines TRBV5-1 with TRBJ1-1; D ambiguous. The CDR3 length is 12 residues. Per germline, CDR1 SGHRS and CDR2 YFSETQ. Trimming shortened V by 2 bases and J by 1 base, and 3 bases separated the two germline ends. CDR3 loop: CASSLQNTEAFF. The CDR3 DNA follows: TGCGCCAGCAGCTTACAGAACACTGAAGCTTTCTTT.

This clone was recorded only once. The J gene is TRBJ1-2, the V gene TRBV7-8; tentatively, D is TRBD1 (5 bases). The CDR3 runs 13 residues. The germline CDR1 and CDR2 sequences are SGHVS and FQNEAQ. The germline V and J ends were trimmed by 3 bases and 4 bases, with 9 bases remaining between them. The CDR3: CASSFPDSYGYTF. CDR3 DNA: TGTGCCAGCAGCTTTCCCGACAGCTATGGCTACACCTTC.

V is TRBV7-3 and J is TRBJ1-1; D is undetermined. CDR3 length: 13 residues. Germline V gene data show CDR1 as SGHTA and CDR2 as FQGTGA. V shed 3 bases and J shed 4 bases, with 9 bases lying between them. The CDR3 region has the DNA TGTGCCAGCAGCTTGTCTTCGAGCACTGAAGCTTTCTTT. Its translation is CASSLSSSTEAFF.

This clone was seen only a few times. The CDR3 spells CASSARQGGPLHF. The DNA of the CDR3 is TGTGCCAGCAGCGCCCGGCAAGGAGGACCCCTCCACTTT. The chain couples TRBV7-2 to TRBJ1-6; D remains unclear. CDR1 SGHTA and CDR2 FQGNSA come from the germline V gene. V lost 5 bases to trimming and J lost 12 bases, with 14 bases between them. CDR3 size: 13 residues. The variable domain in full, completed from reference TRBV7-2 and TRBJ1-6, reads GAGVSQSPSNKVTEKGKDVELRCDPISGHTALYWYRQSLGQGLEFLIYFQGNSAPDKSGLPSDRFSAERTGGSVSTLTIQRTQQEDSAVYLCASSARQGGPLHFGNGTRLTVT.

The gene calls are TRBV28 and TRBJ1-2; unclear D gene. CDR1 and CDR2 from the germline V gene are MDHEN and SYDVKM. The CDR3 totals 11 residues. V shed 6 bases and J shed 6 bases, with 8 bases lying between them. This CDR3 reads CASRTFDGYTF. CDR3 in DNA: TGTGCCAGCAGGACGTTTGATGGCTACACCTTC.

Concerning this clone: The sample contains more than one DNA sequence encoding this CDR3. V and J are TRBV19 and TRBJ1-1, with D perhaps TRBD1 (5 bases). V lost 3 bases and J lost 2, with 10 bases in between. This CDR3 comprises 14 residues. Germline V gene sequence: CDR1 LNHDA, CDR2 SQIVND (reference sequence). CDR3 in DNA: TGTGCCAGTAGTATTGAGGGGCTAAACACTGAAGCTTTCTTT. Its protein is CASSIEGLNTEAFF.

The chain links TRBV10-2 to TRBJ1-4, with D tentatively TRBD1 (6 bases). CDR1 and CDR2 from the germline V gene are WSHSY and SAAADI. V was shortened by 7 bases and J by 5 bases, with 17 bases between the two germline ends. The CDR3 spans 15 residues. The CDR3, as DNA: TGCGCCAGCACTACCGGACAGACTCCAAATGAAAAACTGTTTTTT. It is translated as CASTTGQTPNEKLFF.

This sequence joins TRBV7-2 and TRBJ2-5; 9 bases align to TRBD2. The CDR3 is 16 amino acids. Germline CDR1 and CDR2: SGHTA and FQGNSA. V dropped 0 bases and J dropped 6; count of bases not matched to a gene: 8. The CDR3 DNA sequence: TGTGCCAGCAGCTTAGCGCTGGCGGGAGGGGTTAAGACCCAGTACTTC. The encoded protein is CASSLALAGGVKTQYF.

The CDR3 DNA is TGTGCCAGCAGTTTATGGGGGACTAAACCCCCCTACGAGCAGTACTTC. It specifies CASSLWGTKPPYEQYF. This sequence joins TRBV28 and TRBJ2-7; 7 nucleotides line up with TRBD2. The CDR3 extends over 16 amino acids. Germline values: CDR1 MDHEN, CDR2 SYDVKM. With 0 bases clipped from V and 2 bases from J, the junction kept 7 bases outside the gene matches.

This chain links TRBV24-1 with TRBJ2-3; D possibly corresponds to TRBD1 (6 bases). CDR3 length: 16 amino acids. Trimming removed 1 base at V and 5 bases at J, with 15 bases between. Per the germline V gene, CDR1 is KGHDR and CDR2 is SFDVKD. The CDR3 DNA is TGTGCCACCAGTGATTTTAGAACAGGGAGAGGAGATACGCAGTATTTT. Amino acids: CATSDFRTGRGDTQYF.

The chain joins TRBV27 to TRBJ1-4; D is perhaps TRBD1 (6 bases). The ends were cut back, 1 base at V and 4 bases at J, with 13 bases in the middle. In germline, CDR1 is MNHEY, CDR2 SMNVEV (reference sequence). This CDR3 contains 16 residues. CDR3 sequence reads: CASSLLAGALNEKLFF. Written as DNA, the CDR3 is TGTGCCAGCAGTTTATTGGCAGGGGCCCTTAATGAAAAACTGTTTTTT.

The chain is built from TRBV6-2 or TRBV6-3 and TRBJ2-7, with D uncertain. The CDR3 is made up of 17 amino acids. V lost 0 bases to trimming and J lost 0 bases, with 15 bases between them. Per the germline V gene, CDR1 is MNHEY and CDR2 is SVGEGT. This chain's CDR3 is CASSYSARHSLSYEQYF. The CDR3 bases are TGTGCCAGCAGTTACTCCGCTCGGCACTCCCTCTCCTACGAGCAGTACTTC.

This clone was counted ten times or more. The gene calls are TRBV7-6 and TRBJ2-2; TRBD2 agrees at 7 bases. V lost 1 base, J lost 6 bases, and 2 bases stayed unmatched. Germline CDR1 SGHVS, CDR2 FNYEAQ. This CDR3 has 14 residues. The CDR3, as DNA: TGTGCCAGCAGCTTAGTTCGGGGGGCCGGGGAGCTGTTTTTT. Its translation: CASSLVRGAGELFF.

The chain employs TRBV6-4 and TRBJ1-6; a weak D match, TRBD1 (5 bases). The CDR3 totals 15 residues. Trimming left V 4 bases short and J 7 bases short, with 14 bases between. Germline CDR1 reads MRHNA; CDR2 reads SNTAGT. CDR3 protein: CASSAESGYNSPLHF. CDR3 nucleotide sequence: TGTGCCAGCAGTGCCGAGTCAGGGTACAATTCACCCCTCCACTTT.

The rearrangement joins TRBV6-6 to TRBJ2-6; D remains ambiguous. Per the germline V gene, CDR1 is MNHNY and CDR2 is SVGAGI (reference sequence). V was cut by 2 bases and J by 1 base, with 6 bases left in between. This CDR3 region has 15 residues. In DNA form, the CDR3 reads TGTGCCAGCAGTTACCAGTTTTCTGGGGCCAACGTCCTGACTTTC. It encodes CASSYQFSGANVLTF.

V is TRBV5-1 and J is TRBJ2-3, with D perhaps TRBD2 (7 bases). Trimming removed 7 bases from V and 0 bases from J, with 21 bases in between. Germline V CDR1 and CDR2: SGHRS, YFSETQ. The CDR3 is 17 residues long. CDR3 region: CASSKGGGLTSTDTQYF. The CDR3 DNA follows: TGCGCCAGCTCCAAAGGGGGGGGTCTCACTAGCACAGATACGCAGTATTTT.